What follows are 32 T cell receptor beta chains derived from one specimen sequenced in a study of response to subunit inactivated influenza vaccine. TCRdb re-derived calls from the RT-PCR reads in MiXCR, one entry per CDR3 protein. The sample lists 500,000 to 600,000 distinct CDR3 sequences; less than 15% were seen once. Source: PBMCs from blood, taken 11 to 12 days after vaccination. The source of these receptors is a man between 50 and 59 years old who received an inactivated influenza vaccine.

The J gene is TRBJ2-2, the V gene TRBV11-2; D is possibly TRBD2 (6 bases). Trimming cost V 3 bases and J 3 bases, with 14 bases left between them. Germline V CDR1 and CDR2: SGHAT, FQNNGV. The CDR3 length is 16 residues. CDR3 protein: CASSFPWRAHTGELFF. The CDR3 DNA reads TGTGCCAGCAGCTTCCCGTGGAGGGCCCACACCGGGGAGCTGTTTTTT.

The chain recombines TRBV6-5 with TRBJ2-5, with D tentatively TRBD1 (5 bases). Trimming stripped 2 bases from V and 1 base from J, with 8 bases between. CDR1 MNHEY and CDR2 SVGAGI come from the germline V gene. There are 14 residues in the CDR3. The CDR3, as DNA: TGTGCCAGCAGTTACATCGACAGCCAAGAGACCCAGTACTTC. It specifies CASSYIDSQETQYF.

This clonotype was detected a few times. The V call is TRBV7-8, the J call TRBJ1-5; 12 bases align to TRBD1. Germline assignment: CDR1 SGHVS and CDR2 FQNEAQ. CDR3 length: 16 amino acids. V was clipped by 5 bases and J by 6 bases; unmatched bases: 8. The chain's CDR3 is CASSLRDRGPGQPQHF. CDR3 in DNA: TGTGCCAGCAGCCTCCGGGACAGGGGGCCGGGTCAGCCCCAGCATTTT.

The chain employs TRBV15 and TRBJ2-7, with D possibly matching TRBD1 (5 bases). The V gene's germline CDR1 is LNHNV and CDR2 YYDKDF (reference sequence). This CDR3 comprises 14 residues. V was shortened by 0 bases and J by 6 bases, with 12 bases between the two germline ends. For the CDR3, the DNA is TGTGCCACCAGCAGAGAAGGTGGCAGGGCCGAGCAGTACTTC. As protein: CATSREGGRAEQYF.

The chain recombines TRBV5-1 with TRBJ2-1; 12 positions agree with TRBD2. This CDR3 region has 14 residues. Trimming removed 4 bases from V and 8 bases from J; junction bases left unmatched: 4. The germline CDR1 and CDR2 sequences are SGHRS and YFSETQ. Here the CDR3 DNA reads TGCGCCAGCAGCATGACTAGCGGGAGTGATGAGCAGTTCTTC. Translated, it gives CASSMTSGSDEQFF. The variable domain in full, with the rest retrieved from reference TRBV5-1 and TRBJ2-1, is KAGVTQTPRYLIKTRGQQVTLSCSPISGHRSVSWYQQTPGQGLQFLFEYFSETQRNKGNFPGRFSGRQFSNSRSEMNVSTLELGDSALYLCASSMTSGSDEQFFGPGTRLTVL.

This clonotype was recorded a few times. The chain has TRBV6-5 and TRBJ1-5, with D unresolved. Germline V gene data show CDR1 as MNHEY and CDR2 as SVGAGI. V gave up 5 bases and J gave up 0 bases, with 17 bases separating them. This CDR3 comprises 17 residues. The CDR3 DNA reads TGTGCCAGCAGTACCCGAGTGGGCTTATATAGCAATCAGCCCCAGCATTTT. It encodes CASSTRVGLYSNQPQHF.

Comments on this clonotype: With a much larger clone just one base away, this may be a read error. The chain is built from TRBV10-3 and TRBJ2-7, with no clear D. With 4 bases removed from V and 5 bases from J, the gap between germline ends came to 9 bases. Germline V gene lookup returns CDR1 ENHRY and CDR2 SYGVKD. This CDR3 is 12 amino acids long. For the CDR3, the DNA is TGTGCCATCAGTGCAGAAGGCCACGAGCAGTACTTC. It codes for CAISAEGHEQYF.

This clonotype has at least ten counts. The chain has TRBV12-3 or TRBV12-4 and TRBJ2-7; D could derive from TRBD1 or TRBD2 (5 bases each). V lost 5 bases, J lost 3 bases, and 14 bases lay in between. The CDR3 extends over 14 amino acids. CDR3 in amino acids: CASSAGTDYYEQYF. Here the CDR3 DNA reads TGTGCCAGCAGTGCCGGGACGGATTACTACGAGCAGTACTTC.

This clonotype has just a few counts. The rearrangement joins TRBV12-3 or TRBV12-4 to TRBJ2-3; tentative D call: TRBD2 (6 bases). Trimming took off 5 bases at V and 9 bases at J, with 12 bases between the two ends. The CDR3 runs to 12 residues. This CDR3 reads CASSPSGVTQYF. As DNA, the CDR3 is TGTGCCAGCAGTCCATCGGGGGTAACGCAGTATTTT.

The rearrangement uses TRBV24-1 and TRBJ2-2; D uncertain. The length of the CDR3 is 13 residues. V dropped 5 bases and J dropped 1 base, with 4 bases sitting between them. Germline V CDR1 and CDR2: KGHDR, SFDVKD. This CDR3 is CATSVENTGELFF. The CDR3 DNA is TGTGCCACCAGTGTTGAGAACACCGGGGAGCTGTTTTTT.

This clonotype was seen repeatedly, ten times or more. V and J are TRBV6-5 and TRBJ1-2, with D unclear. This CDR3 contains 15 residues. CDR1 is MNHEY and CDR2 is SVGAGI in the germline V gene. Between the trimmed V and J ends, which lost 2 bases and 1 base, there was a span of 11 bases. The CDR3 region has the DNA TGTGCCAGCAGTTACGGCACAGTCAGTAACTATGGCTACACCTTC. It is translated as CASSYGTVSNYGYTF.

This clonotype was counted a few times. V usage is TRBV5-1 and J usage is TRBJ2-1; D remains unclear. This CDR3 comprises 16 residues. Germline CDR1 is SGHRS and CDR2 is YFSETQ. V lost 4 bases and J 3 bases, leaving 17 bases between the germline ends. The CDR3 spells CASSRYSDLGYNEQFF. For the CDR3, the DNA is TGCGCCAGCAGCCGATATTCTGACTTGGGCTACAATGAGCAGTTCTTC.

The CDR3 here is CASSNIGQGSYEQYF. The CDR3 DNA sequence: TGTGCCAGCAGTAATATCGGACAGGGATCCTACGAGCAGTACTTC. V is TRBV12-3 or TRBV12-4 and J is TRBJ2-7; 8 bases agree with TRBD1. The CDR3 has 15 residues. V was clipped by 5 bases and J by 1 base; unmatched bases: 7.

V gene TRBV28 combines with J gene TRBJ1-6, with TRBD1 matching over 8 bases. V lost 7 bases to trimming and J lost 9 bases; unmatched junction nucleotides: 5. This CDR3 has 13 amino acids. Per the germline V gene, CDR1 is MDHEN and CDR2 is SYDVKM. The CDR3 DNA follows: TGTGCCAGCAAAGGACAGGGCGTTTCACCCCTCCACTTT. The encoded protein is CASKGQGVSPLHF.

This clonotype was counted only a few times. This chain joins TRBV29-1 and TRBJ2-7; either TRBD1 or TRBD2 may fit D (5 bases each). In germline, CDR1 is SQVTM, CDR2 ANQGSEA. The CDR3 extends over 12 amino acids. V lost 8 bases and J 5 bases, leaving 16 bases between the germline ends. The CDR3 is CSPGTGTHEQYF. The CDR3 region has the DNA TGCAGCCCCGGGACGGGGACCCACGAGCAGTACTTC.

The chain employs TRBV5-6 and TRBJ2-6; D remains unclear. Trimming cost V 4 bases and J 3 bases, with 8 bases left between them. This CDR3 is 14 amino acids long. Germline CDR1 reads SGHDT; CDR2 reads YYEEEE. CDR3 DNA sequence: TGTGCCAGCAGCCCGGTTGGTGGGGCCAACGTCCTGACTTTC. Protein sequence: CASSPVGGANVLTF.

This clonotype turned up a few times. This chain links TRBV7-2 with TRBJ2-1; D not certain. Deletions cut 1 base from V and 4 bases from J, with 14 bases between. The germline V gene encodes CDR1 SGHTA and CDR2 FQGNSA. The CDR3 consists of 16 residues. This CDR3 is CASSLEGRLYYNEQFF. The CDR3 DNA follows: TGTGCCAGCAGCTTAGAGGGCAGATTATATTACAATGAGCAGTTCTTC.

This clonotype was seen only a few times. The chain uses TRBV30 and TRBJ2-7; TRBD1 matches at 10 bases. J was trimmed by 7 bases and V by 0 bases; bases with no gene match: 9. Germline V lookup: CDR1 GTSNPN, CDR2 SVGIG (reference sequence). This CDR3 is 15 amino acids long. The DNA of the CDR3 is TGTGCCTGGAGTGTAGCCGGGACAGGGGTGGGTGAGCAGTACTTC. Translation: CAWSVAGTGVGEQYF.

This clonotype was detected only a few times. CDR3 in DNA: TGCGCCAGCAGCCAAGAGGCAGGGGCGATGAACTATGGCTACACCTTC. This codes for CASSQEAGAMNYGYTF. The chain uses TRBV4-1 and TRBJ1-2; D might be TRBD1 (6 bases). CDR1 is MGHRA, CDR2 YSYEKL, per germline. The ends were cut back, 0 bases at V and 2 bases at J, with 13 bases in the middle. This CDR3 contains 16 residues.

This chain uses TRBV29-1 with TRBJ2-5; D ambiguous. The germline V and J ends were trimmed by 1 base and 2 bases, with 8 bases remaining between them. Germline-derived CDR1 and CDR2 are SQVTM and ANQGSEA. The CDR3 has 13 amino acids. As DNA, the CDR3 is TGCAGCGTTGAAGGTCGGTTACAAGAGACCCAGTACTTC. Residues: CSVEGRLQETQYF. Full variable domain (rest looked up from reference TRBV29-1 and TRBJ2-5): SAVISQKPSRDICQRGTSLTIQCQVDSQVTMMFWYRQQPGQSLTLIATANQGSEATYESGFVIDKFPISRPNLTFSTLTVSNMSPEDSSIYLCSVEGRLQETQYFGPGTRLLVL.

The chain couples TRBV5-1 to TRBJ2-3; D is possibly TRBD2 (5 bases). The ends were cut back, 1 base at V and 3 bases at J, with 12 bases in the middle. This CDR3 has 15 residues. CDR1 is SGHRS, CDR2 YFSETQ, per germline. CDR3 region: CASSLTGLLTDTQYF. The CDR3 region has the DNA TGCGCCAGCAGCTTGACGGGGTTATTGACAGATACGCAGTATTTT.

In its sample, this clonotype was seen a few times. The chain employs TRBV7-2 and TRBJ2-1; 12 positions match TRBD2. V shed 1 base, J shed 8 bases, and the junction held 3 bases outside the gene matches. Germline V gene lookup returns CDR1 SGHTA and CDR2 FQGNSA. The CDR3 is made up of 15 amino acids. This CDR3 reads CASSLVLAGGHEQFF. In nucleotides, the CDR3 is TGTGCCAGCAGCTTAGTCCTAGCGGGGGGGCATGAGCAGTTCTTC.

In this sample, this clonotype turned up a few times. The chain carries TRBV7-9 and TRBJ1-2; 7 positions agree with TRBD1. CDR1 and CDR2 from the germline V gene are SEHNR and FQNEAQ (reference sequence). This CDR3 spans 14 amino acids. Trimming took 6 bases from V and 5 from J; bases not matched to a gene: 9. The CDR3 region is CASSPAGGQYGYTF. The CDR3 DNA reads TGTGCCAGCAGTCCGGCAGGGGGACAGTATGGCTACACCTTC.

This clonotype appeared a few times. This sequence joins TRBV28 and TRBJ1-5; no clear D gene. With 3 bases removed from V and 2 bases from J, the gap between germline ends came to 8 bases. Germline V gene sequence: CDR1 MDHEN, CDR2 SYDVKM. The CDR3 consists of 14 residues. The CDR3: CASSFLEGNQPQHF. The CDR3, as DNA: TGTGCCAGCAGTTTCTTAGAAGGCAATCAGCCCCAGCATTTT.

This clonotype has more than one count but fewer than ten. The chain uses TRBV4-1 and TRBJ2-5; 8 bases agree with TRBD2. CDR3 size: 15 residues. The V gene end was trimmed by 0 bases and the J gene end by 7 bases; junction bases not matched to a gene: 7. CDR1 is MGHRA and CDR2 is YSYEKL in the germline V gene. The CDR3 DNA is TGCGCCAGCAGCCAAGATCGGCCTAGCGGGTCGACCCAGTACTTC. The encoded protein is CASSQDRPSGSTQYF.

A few counts support this clonotype. The chain combines TRBV20-1 with TRBJ1-5; the D gene is possibly TRBD1 (5 bases). V was pared by 3 bases and J by 1 base, with 16 bases between. Germline loops: CDR1 DFQATT, CDR2 SNEGSKA (reference sequence). The CDR3 runs 16 residues. The CDR3 spells CSARPGRGVSNQPQHF. The CDR3 nucleotides read TGCAGTGCTAGGCCAGGGCGGGGGGTGAGCAATCAGCCCCAGCATTTT.

This chain connects TRBV5-1 to TRBJ2-1, with 7 bases lining up with TRBD2. The CDR3 consists of 15 residues. The J segment lost 6 bases and the V segment lost 2 bases, leaving 8 bases of the junction unmatched. Germline CDR1 SGHRS, CDR2 YFSETQ. The DNA for the CDR3 is TGCGCCAGCAGCTTCCGGGAGGAAGGTAGCAATGAGCAGTTCTTC. Translated, it gives CASSFREEGSNEQFF.

CDR3 DNA: TGTGCCAGCAGCCATCTGGGTCCCGCCCAGAGCACCGGGGAGCTGTTTTTT. It yields the protein CASSHLGPAQSTGELFF. The chain couples TRBV4-2 to TRBJ2-2, with no clear D. The germline V and J ends were trimmed by 3 bases and 4 bases, with 18 bases remaining between them. Germline CDR1 and CDR2: LGHNA and YNFKEQ. CDR3 length: 17 amino acids.

The chain carries TRBV3-1 and TRBJ2-1; D gene uncertain. Germline CDR1 reads LGHDT; CDR2 reads YNNKEL (reference sequence). The CDR3 spans 16 residues. Trimming removed 1 base from V and 3 bases from J, with 13 bases in between. Here the CDR3 reads CASSQGYLISYNEQFF. For the CDR3, the DNA is TGTGCCAGCAGCCAAGGGTACTTGATAAGCTACAATGAGCAGTTCTTC.

This clonotype was seen a few times. The V call is TRBV19, the J call TRBJ1-1; TRBD1 is a possible D gene (6 bases). From germline, CDR1 is LNHDA and CDR2 SQIVND (reference sequence). The CDR3 loop spans 13 amino acids. The ends were cut back, 6 bases at V and 5 bases at J, with 13 bases in the middle. CDR3 nucleotides: TGTGCCAGTAGCACAGATACAGGGACTGAAGCTTTCTTT. Its translation: CASSTDTGTEAFF.

The table lists this clonotype with a few counts. The chain recombines TRBV7-8 with TRBJ1-4; D gene ambiguous. V was cut by 2 bases and J by 3 bases, with 13 bases left in between. The V gene's germline CDR1 is SGHVS and CDR2 FQNEAQ. This CDR3 comprises 16 residues. Written as DNA, the CDR3 is TGTGCCAGCAGCTTACAGCCGGGGAGGGCTAATGAAAAACTGTTTTTT. It translates to CASSLQPGRANEKLFF.

This clonotype was seen a handful of times. The chain combines TRBV12-3 or TRBV12-4 with TRBJ2-2; the D gene is possibly TRBD2 (5 bases). V lost 2 bases and J lost 0, with 16 bases in between. CDR3 length: 18 residues. The CDR3 region is CASSLLMRESPNTGELFF. In DNA form, the CDR3 reads TGTGCCAGCAGTTTACTCATGAGGGAGTCCCCGAACACCGGGGAGCTGTTTTTT.